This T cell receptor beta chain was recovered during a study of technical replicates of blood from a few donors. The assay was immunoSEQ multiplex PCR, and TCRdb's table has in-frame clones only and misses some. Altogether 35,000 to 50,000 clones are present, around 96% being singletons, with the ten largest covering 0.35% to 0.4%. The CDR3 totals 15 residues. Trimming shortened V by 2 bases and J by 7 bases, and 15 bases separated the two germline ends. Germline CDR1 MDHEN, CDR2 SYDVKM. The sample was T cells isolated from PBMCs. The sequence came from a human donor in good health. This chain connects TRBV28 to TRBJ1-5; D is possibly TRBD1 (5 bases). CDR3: CASSLGAQGYQPQHF. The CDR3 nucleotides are TGTGCCAGCAGTTTAGGGGCTCAAGGGTACCAGCCCCAGCATTTT.